Below, 5 T cell receptor beta chains from the same sample are listed, as sequenced in a study of response to subunit inactivated influenza vaccine. TCRdb reprocessed the RT-PCR reads via MiXCR and lists one record per CDR3 protein. The data show some 850,000 distinct CDR3 sequences, about a fifth seen once. The source was PBMCs from blood, collected 4 to 6 days after vaccination. The receptors were sampled from a man in his fifties who received an inactivated influenza vaccine.

This chain uses TRBV5-1 with TRBJ1-4, with TRBD1 identical over 7 bases. V dropped 6 bases and J dropped 3; count of bases not matched to a gene: 5. Per the germline V gene, CDR1 is SGHRS and CDR2 is YFSETQ. This CDR3 comprises 14 residues. Here the CDR3 DNA reads TGCGCCAGCACCGTGACAGGGCCTAATGAAAAACTGTTTTTT. Protein sequence: CASTVTGPNEKLFF.

The chain employs TRBV7-9 and TRBJ2-7; weak D call: TRBD1 (6 bases). The V gene's germline CDR1 is SEHNR and CDR2 FQNEAQ (reference sequence). The V end lost 7 bases, the J end lost 3 bases, and 16 bases lay between the germline ends. The CDR3 has 14 residues. CDR3 amino acids: CASIETGRLYEQYF. CDR3 in DNA: TGTGCCAGCATTGAGACAGGACGGCTCTACGAGCAGTACTTC.

This clonotype has more than one count but fewer than ten. This rearrangement joins TRBV7-9 to TRBJ2-7; D may be TRBD1 or TRBD2 (5 bases each). Germline lookup yields CDR1 SEHNR and CDR2 FQNEAQ (reference sequence). V lost 3 bases and J lost 2, with 11 bases in between. The CDR3 runs 14 residues. The CDR3 spells CASSFNPGPYEQYF. CDR3 DNA: TGTGCCAGCAGCTTCAACCCGGGACCCTACGAGCAGTACTTC.

The rearrangement links TRBV15 to TRBJ1-1; 8 bases align to TRBD1. V shed 5 bases and J 0 bases; nucleotides not matched to a gene: 8. Per germline, CDR1 LNHNV and CDR2 YYDKDF (reference sequence). This CDR3 is built from 16 residues. In DNA form, the CDR3 reads TGTGCCACCAGCCGAGGACAGGGTCGGATGAACACTGAAGCTTTCTTT. Its translation: CATSRGQGRMNTEAFF.

Written as DNA, the CDR3 is TGTGCCATCAGTGACTGGCTGACAGGGGGTAGTGGAGGTGAGCAGTTCTTC. Protein: CAISDWLTGGSGGEQFF. The chain carries TRBV10-3 and TRBJ2-1, with TRBD1 matching 9 bases. This CDR3 contains 17 residues. V lost 3 bases to trimming and J lost 9 bases; unmatched junction nucleotides: 15. CDR1 is ENHRY, CDR2 SYGVKD, per germline.